This T cell receptor delta chain was profiled in a study of gamma-delta T cells after stem cell transplantation. TCRdb re-called the RT-PCR reads via CATT. Of about 13,000 delta-chain clones listed, roughly 32% are singletons. Germline CDR1 and CDR2: GEAIGNYY and EKD. V shed 3 bases and J shed 2 bases, with 18 bases lying between them. This CDR3 comprises 16 residues. The receptor's source is a human donor. It is not recorded whose cells these are; they may come from a transplant donor. V and J are TRDV2 and TRDJ1; maybe TRDD3 (6 bases). Sequencing used gamma-delta T cells. The CDR3 DNA is TGTGCCTGTGACGGGAGCTGGGGACGGGGGACCGATAAACTCATCTTT. Its protein product is CACDGSWGRGTDKLIF.